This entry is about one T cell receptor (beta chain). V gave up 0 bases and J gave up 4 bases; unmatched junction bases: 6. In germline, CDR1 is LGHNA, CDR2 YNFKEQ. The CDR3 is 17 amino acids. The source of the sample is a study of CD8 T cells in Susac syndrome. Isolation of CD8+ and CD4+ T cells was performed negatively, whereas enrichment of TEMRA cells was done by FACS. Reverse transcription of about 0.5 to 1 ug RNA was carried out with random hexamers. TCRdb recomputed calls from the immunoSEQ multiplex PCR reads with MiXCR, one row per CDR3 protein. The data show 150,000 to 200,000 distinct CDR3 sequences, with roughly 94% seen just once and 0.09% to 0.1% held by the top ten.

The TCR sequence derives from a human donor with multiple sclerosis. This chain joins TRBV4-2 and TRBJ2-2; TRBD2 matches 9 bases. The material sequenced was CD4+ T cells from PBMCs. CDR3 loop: CASSQDPSGTFTGELFF. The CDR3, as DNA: TGTGCCAGCAGCCAAGACCCTAGCGGGACTTTCACCGGGGAGCTGTTTTTT.